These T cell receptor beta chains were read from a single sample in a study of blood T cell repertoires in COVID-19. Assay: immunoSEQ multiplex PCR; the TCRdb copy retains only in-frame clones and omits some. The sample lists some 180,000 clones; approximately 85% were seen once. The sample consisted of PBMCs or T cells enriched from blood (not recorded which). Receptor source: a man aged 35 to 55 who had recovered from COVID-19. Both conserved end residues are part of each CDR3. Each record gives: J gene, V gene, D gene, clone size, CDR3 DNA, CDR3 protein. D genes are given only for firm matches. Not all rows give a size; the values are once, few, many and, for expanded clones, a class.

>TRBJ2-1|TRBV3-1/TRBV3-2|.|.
TGTGCCAGCAGCTACCTCAAATCTTCTACCTACAATGAGCAGTTCTTC
CASSYLKSSTYNEQFF
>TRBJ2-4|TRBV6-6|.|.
TGTGCCAGCAGTAGCGGACTTGTCAAAAACATTCAGTACTTC
CASSSGLVKNIQYF
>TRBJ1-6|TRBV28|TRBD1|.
TGTGCCAGCAGTTTTGGGGGACAGGGTTCACCCCTCCACTTT
CASSFGGQGSPLHF
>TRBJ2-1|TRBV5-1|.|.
TGCGCCAGCAGCTTGGACCCAGGGAATGGGAATGAGCAGTTCTTC
CASSLDPGNGNEQFF
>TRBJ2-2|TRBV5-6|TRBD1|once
TGTGCCAGCAAGCGGGACAGGGGGCCTGGGGAGCTGTTTTTT
CASKRDRGPGELFF
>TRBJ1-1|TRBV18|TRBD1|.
TGTGCCAGCTCACCATTAGACAGGGGAAAGGGCACTGAAGCTTTCTTT
CASSPLDRGKGTEAFF
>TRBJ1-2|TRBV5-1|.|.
TGCGCCAGCAGCATAAACCGAGATCTCTATGGCTACACCTTC
CASSINRDLYGYTF
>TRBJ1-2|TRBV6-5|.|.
TGTGCCAGCAGTTACAGTTTGGCAGGGAATGGCTACACCTTC
CASSYSLAGNGYTF
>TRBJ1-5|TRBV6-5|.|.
TGTGCCAGTACTGTTTATAGCAATCAGCCCCAGCATTTT
CASTVYSNQPQHF
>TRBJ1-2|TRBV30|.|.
TGTCTCGGTGGTAGGGGGACTAGCAACTATGGCTACACCTTC
CLGGRGTSNYGYTF
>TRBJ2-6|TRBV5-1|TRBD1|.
TGCGCCAGCACCCAGGGGGCTGGGGCCAACGTCCTGACTTTC
CASTQGAGANVLTF
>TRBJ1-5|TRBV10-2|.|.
TGCGCCAGCACGGACGGGGGTTATCAGCCCCAGCATTTT
CASTDGGYQPQHF
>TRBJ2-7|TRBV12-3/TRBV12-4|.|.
TGTGCCAGCAGCCTTCTGGAGGAGCAGTACTTC
CASSLLEEQYF
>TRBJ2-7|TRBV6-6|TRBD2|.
TGTGCCAGCAGCGCCCTAGCGGGAGTCACCTACGAGCAGTACTTC
CASSALAGVTYEQYF
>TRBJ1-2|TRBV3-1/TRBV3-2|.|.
TGTGCCAGCAGCCCTAGGGGAAGAGACTATGGCTACACCTTC
CASSPRGRDYGYTF
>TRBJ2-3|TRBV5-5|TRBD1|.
TGTGCCAGCAGCGCTAGGACAGGGTGGGATACGCAGTATTTT
CASSARTGWDTQYF
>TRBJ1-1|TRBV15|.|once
TGTGCCACCAGCAGAACTGGACAGTCCAACACTGAAGCTTTCTTT
CATSRTGQSNTEAFF
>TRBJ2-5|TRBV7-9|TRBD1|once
TGTGCCAGCAGCCTTATAAGAACGGGACAGCAAGAGACCCAGTACTTC
CASSLIRTGQQETQYF
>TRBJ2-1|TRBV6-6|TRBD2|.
TGTGCCAGCAGTTACGCGACTAGCGGGGCCAATGAGCAGTTCTTC
CASSYATSGANEQFF
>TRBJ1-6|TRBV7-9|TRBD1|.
TGTGCCAGCAGGGGACAGGCCAATTCACCCCTCCACTTT
CASRGQANSPLHF
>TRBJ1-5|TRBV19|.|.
TGTGCCAGTAGTATAGATCCGTTACAGGGTTGGAATCAGCCCCAGCATTTT
CASSIDPLQGWNQPQHF
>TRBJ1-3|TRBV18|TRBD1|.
TGTGCCAGCTCACCACCAGGGGGCCTGCGGGTGTCTGGAAACACCATATATTTT
CASSPPGGLRVSGNTIYF
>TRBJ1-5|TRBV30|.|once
TGTGCCTGGAGTGTTGCGGGCGGATTCAATCAGCCCCAGCATTTT
CAWSVAGGFNQPQHF
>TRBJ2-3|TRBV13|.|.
TGTGCCAGCAGCTTAGGCCACGACTCCCTAGATACGCAGTATTTT
CASSLGHDSLDTQYF
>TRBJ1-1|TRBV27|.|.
TGTGCCAGCAGTTTTCAACGGGGGAGCACTGAAGCTTTCTTT
CASSFQRGSTEAFF
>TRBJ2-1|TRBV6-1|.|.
TGTGCCAGCAGTGAAGTTGGTCAGTCCTACAATGAGCAGTTCTTC
CASSEVGQSYNEQFF
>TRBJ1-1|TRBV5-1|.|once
TGCGCCAGCAGCTTGGAGAGGACACGGATGAACACTGAAGCTTTCTTT
CASSLERTRMNTEAFF
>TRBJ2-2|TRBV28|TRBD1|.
TGTGCCAGCAGGCCCCCGGGACAGGGATTCGGCGGGGAGCTGTTTTTT
CASRPPGQGFGGELFF
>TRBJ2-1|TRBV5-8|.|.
TGTGCCAGCAGCTTGAGACAGACAAACAATGAGCAGTTCTTC
CASSLRQTNNEQFF
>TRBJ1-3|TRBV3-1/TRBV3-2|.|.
TGTGCCAGCAAGTCAGGGATGGATGGAAACACCATATATTTT
CASKSGMDGNTIYF
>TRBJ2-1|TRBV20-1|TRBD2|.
TGCAGTGCTAGTCCCCAGCGGGGAAGCAATGAGCAGTTCTTC
CSASPQRGSNEQFF
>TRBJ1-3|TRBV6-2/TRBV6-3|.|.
TGTGCCAGCAGTTCCGGGGACATTAGACACCCTGGAAACACCATATATTTT
CASSSGDIRHPGNTIYF
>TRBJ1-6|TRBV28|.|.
TGTGCCAGCAGTTTCTCCGGTTCCTATAATTCACCCCTCCACTTT
CASSFSGSYNSPLHF
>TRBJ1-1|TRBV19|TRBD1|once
TGTGCCAGTAGGACGACAGGGGGCAACACTGAAGCTTTCTTT
CASRTTGGNTEAFF
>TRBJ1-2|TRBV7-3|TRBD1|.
TGTGCCAGCAGCACCTTCCGGGACAGTAACTATGGCTACACCTTC
CASSTFRDSNYGYTF
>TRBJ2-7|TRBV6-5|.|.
TGTGCCAGCAGTTACTTATCCCGGCGGAACGAGCAGTACTTC
CASSYLSRRNEQYF
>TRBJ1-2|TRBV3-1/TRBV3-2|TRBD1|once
TGTGCCAGCAGCCCTGGGACAGACTATGGCTACACCTTC
CASSPGTDYGYTF
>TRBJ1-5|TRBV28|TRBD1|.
TGTGCCAGCAAGACAGGGGTCTTCTCCGATCATCAGCCCCAGCATTTT
CASKTGVFSDHQPQHF
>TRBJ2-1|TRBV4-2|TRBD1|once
TGTGCCAGCAGCCAAGGGGACAGGGACAATGAGCAGTTCTTC
CASSQGDRDNEQFF
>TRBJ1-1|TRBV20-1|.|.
TGCAGTGCTAGTCGAACAGAGAACACTGAAGCTTTCTTT
CSASRTENTEAFF
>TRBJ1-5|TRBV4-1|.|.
TGCGCCAGCAGCCAAGGAGGCCCCAATCAGCCCCAGCATTTT
CASSQGGPNQPQHF
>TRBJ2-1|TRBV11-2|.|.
TGTGCCAGCAGCCTCTCCATCGTCAGGGAGCAGTTCTTC
CASSLSIVREQFF
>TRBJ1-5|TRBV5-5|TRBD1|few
TGTGCCAGCAGCTTGGCGACAGGGGAGGGTCAGCCCCAGCATTTT
CASSLATGEGQPQHF
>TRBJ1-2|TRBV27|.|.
TGTGCCAGCAGTTCGACAGTCAACTATGGCTACACCTTC
CASSSTVNYGYTF
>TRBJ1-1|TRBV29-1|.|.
TGCAGCGTTGGGAGGCAGGGGAGCTTTACTGAAGCTTTCTTT
CSVGRQGSFTEAFF
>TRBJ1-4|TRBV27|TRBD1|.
TGTTTTAAAGTAAAGGGGGCGTTGGATGAAAAACTGTTTTTT
CFKVKGALDEKLFF
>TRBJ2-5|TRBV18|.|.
TGTGCCAGCTCACCGAGGAACGGACAGTTAGAGACCCAGTACTTC
CASSPRNGQLETQYF
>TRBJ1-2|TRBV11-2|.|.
TGTGCCAGCAGCTTACAGGTCAACTATGGCTACACCTTC
CASSLQVNYGYTF
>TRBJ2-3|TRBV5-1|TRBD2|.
TGCGCCAGCAGCTTGGGTGGGACTAGCGGTACAGATACGCAGTATTTT
CASSLGGTSGTDTQYF
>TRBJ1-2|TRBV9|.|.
TGTGCCAGCAGCGCCCCGGGAAGATATGGCTACACCTTC
CASSAPGRYGYTF